This T cell receptor (beta chain) comes out of a study of T cell clonality in common variable immunodeficiency. The CDR3 length is 14 residues. The V and J ends lost 3 bases and 3 bases respectively, with 11 bases between them. The germline V gene encodes CDR1 SGHNT and CDR2 YENEEA. The assay was immunoSEQ multiplex PCR, and TCRdb's table has in-frame clones only and misses some. The record shows about 28,000 clones for this sample, with no singletons present. Overall study findings and caveats: Compared with controls, CVID subjects had fewer shared TCRbeta clones.

This clone was detected many times. The antigen is unknown. From the germline J gene comes the end of the CDR3, since the read stops 3 residues before it. The sequence derives from a person between 18 and 75 years old in good health. V gene TRBV11-3 combines with J gene TRBJ1-1, with D possibly being TRBD1 (5 bases). Material: peripheral blood mononuclear cells. The CDR3 sequence is CASSLGWGDTEAFF. The part of the CDR3 DNA that was read is TGTGCCAGCAGCTTGGGGTGGGGGGACACTGAA.